This T cell receptor beta chain was observed in a study of T-cell memory formation after mild COVID-19. General study points: Some clones that responded were present in memory (sampled pre-infection), which suggests cross-reactive memory joined. The authors did not confirm SARS-CoV-2 specificity of second-wave clones peaking day 37.

Regarding this clonotype: As yet, its antigen is unknown.

TCR alpha and TCR beta cDNA libraries carrying sample barcodes and UMIs came from 5'RACE with constant-segment primers. TCRdb re-called the 5' RACE reads through MiXCR, storing one row per CDR3 protein. This sample has around 140,000 distinct CDR3 sequences, with under 30% found just once. This CDR3 is built from 15 residues. The ends were cut back, 0 bases at V and 8 bases at J, with 17 bases in the middle. Sequencing was carried out using PBMCs or a T cell subset sorted from them (not recorded which). V gene TRBV23-1 combines with J gene TRBJ2-7, with D possibly TRBD2 on 6 matching bases. TRBV23-1 is placed among ORFs of uncertain function. This receptor was obtained from an adult woman who had mild COVID-19 (a few samples of this study predate the infection). Cell type and time point are not known. The CDR3 loop is CASSQSGRENVKQYF. CDR3 bases: TGCGCCAGCAGTCAATCGGGCCGGGAGAATGTTAAGCAGTACTTC.